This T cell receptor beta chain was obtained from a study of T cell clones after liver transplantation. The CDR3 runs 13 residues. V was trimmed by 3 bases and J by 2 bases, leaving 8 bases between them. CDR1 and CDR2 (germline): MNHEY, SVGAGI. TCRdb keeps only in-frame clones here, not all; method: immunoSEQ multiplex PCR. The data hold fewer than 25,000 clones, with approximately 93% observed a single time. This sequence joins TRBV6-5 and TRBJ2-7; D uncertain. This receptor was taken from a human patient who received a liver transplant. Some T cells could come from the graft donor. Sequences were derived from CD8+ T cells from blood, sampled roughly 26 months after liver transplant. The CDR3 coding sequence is TGTGCCAGCAGTTATCCCTCTACCTACGAGCAGTACTTC. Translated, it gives CASSYPSTYEQYF.